The T cell receptor (beta chain) described here comes from a study of cytomegalovirus exposure and HLA in healthy donors. This PCR relied on a set of 60 Vbeta primers and 13 Jbeta primers. The protocol was immunoSEQ multiplex PCR, while the TCRdb copy is restricted to in-frame clones and leaves out a portion. This table has under 200,000 clones, 73% appearing once. Trimming took off 5 bases at V and 3 bases at J, with 10 bases between the two ends. Germline values: CDR1 SGHTA, CDR2 FQGTGA. CDR3 length equals 13 residues. This receptor was taken from a woman aged 18 to 35 in good health and CMV-seropositive. The chain recombines TRBV7-3 with TRBJ1-1, with D unresolved. Sequencing was carried out using PBMCs. The CDR3 reads CASSAFQYTEAFF. The CDR3, as DNA: TGTGCCAGCAGCGCCTTTCAGTACACTGAAGCTTTCTTT.